This TCR beta chain appears in the sequencing data of a study of blood T cell repertoires in COVID-19. Background on the study: PBMCs, B-cell-depleted T cells, or T cells were the source of the cDNA or gDNA that made up the material.

This CDR3 is 15 amino acids long. The ends were cut back, 2 bases at V and 3 bases at J, with 12 bases in the middle. CDR1 SGHRS and CDR2 YFSETQ come from the germline V gene. Per the original methods: For nucleated cells, counts were estimated from reference gene primer amplification. TCRdb's table, derived via immunoSEQ multiplex PCR, lists solely in-frame clones and lacks some. That table furnishes V, J and clone size, whereas the DNA furnished D and trimming. This repertoire shows 25,000 to 35,000 clones, 80% to 90% found once; its top ten account for about 52%. This clonotype was obtained from a human donor with acute or convalescent COVID-19. The donor label of this sample is uncertain. The chain employs TRBV5-1 and TRBJ2-4; D ambiguous. Sequencing was done on a sample of peripheral blood. As DNA, the CDR3 is TGCGCCAGCAGCTTCCTGGGCCAGTACAAAAACATTCAGTACTTC. Residues: CASSFLGQYKNIQYF.